A selection of T cell receptor beta chains follows, all from one sample in a study of cytomegalovirus exposure and HLA in healthy donors. The repertoire was sequenced with immunoSEQ multiplex PCR; TCRdb's copy has only in-frame clones and lacks some. The sample has 140,000 or so clones, less than 9.5% seen once. Material: PBMCs. The source is a male donor in good health and CMV-seronegative. Both conserved end residues are part of each CDR3. D genes are given only for firm matches. Part of the rows lack a size; the others show once, few, many or a class for expanded clones.

-	TRBD2	TRBV28	TRBJ2-3	TGTGCCAGCAGGAGCGGGGGCACAGATACGCAGTATTTT	CASRSGGTDTQYF
few	-	TRBV7-9	TRBJ2-2	TGTGCCAGCAGCTTAGAGGCCGTGGGACTGAGGAACACCGGGGAGCTGTTTTTT	CASSLEAVGLRNTGELFF
few	-	TRBV2	TRBJ2-2	TGTGCCAGCAGTGAAGCGCTTCCGGGGAGGGAGCTGTTTTTT	CASSEALPGRELFF
few	-	TRBV11-2	TRBJ2-7	TGTGCCAGCAGCTTAGGATCTAGAGGGGGCTACGAGCAGTACTTC	CASSLGSRGGYEQYF
-	TRBD2	TRBV4-3	TRBJ2-1	TGCGCCAGCAGCCAAGATCTCACTAGCGGGGGGGCATCCTACAATGAGCAGTTCTTC	CASSQDLTSGGASYNEQFF
-	-	TRBV11-2	TRBJ2-7	TGTGCCAGCAGCCCGCCGTGGAGGGGGCTCGGGGAGCAGTACTTC	CASSPPWRGLGEQYF
few	-	TRBV7-2	TRBJ1-5	TGTGCCAGCAGCTTATTTACGGGGAACGGTCAGCCCCAGCATTTT	CASSLFTGNGQPQHF
-	-	TRBV5-4	TRBJ2-3	TGTGCCAGCAGCGATATGGGGGGGGCCGATACGCAGTATTTT	CASSDMGGADTQYF
few	-	TRBV5-1	TRBJ1-2	TGCGCCAGCAGCGGGGGCCTAACCCAGGCCTACACCTTC	CASSGGLTQAYTF
-	-	TRBV10-2	TRBJ1-6	TGCGCCAGCAGCCCCGGGAATTCACCCCTCCACTTT	CASSPGNSPLHF
-	TRBD1	TRBV5-1	TRBJ1-4	TGCGCCAGCAGCTCGATACCCGGGACAGGGGATGAAAAACTGTTTTTT	CASSSIPGTGDEKLFF
few	TRBD1	TRBV19	TRBJ2-7	TGTGCCAGCCTAGGACAGGGGACCTACGAGCAGTACTTC	CASLGQGTYEQYF
few	TRBD1	TRBV9	TRBJ2-7	TGTGCCAGCAGCCCACGAGGACAGGGGGCAGGGTACGAGCAGTACTTC	CASSPRGQGAGYEQYF
few	-	TRBV19	TRBJ2-1	TGTGCCAGTAGTTCAACTGGGAGCTCCTACAATGAGCAGTTCTTC	CASSSTGSSYNEQFF
few	TRBD2	TRBV7-9	TRBJ2-3	TGTGCCAGCAGCCAACAGACTAGCGGGAGATCAGATACGCAGTATTTT	CASSQQTSGRSDTQYF
few	-	TRBV28	TRBJ1-4	TGTGCCAGCAGTCACAATTCCGAGGGAGCTGCTAATGAAAAACTGTTTTTT	CASSHNSEGAANEKLFF
-	-	TRBV10-2	TRBJ1-1	TGCGCCAGCAGTGATGGGCAGGGGAGCACTGAAGCTTTCTTT	CASSDGQGSTEAFF
-	TRBD2	TRBV5-5	TRBJ2-1	TGTGCCAGCAGCTTGGAAGCGGGAGTCCCCTACAATGAGCAGTTCTTC	CASSLEAGVPYNEQFF
-	TRBD1	TRBV27	TRBJ1-1	TGTGCCAGCAGCCCCTCGACAGGGGAGAAGAACACTGAAGCTTTCTTT	CASSPSTGEKNTEAFF
-	-	TRBV13	TRBJ1-1	TGTGCCAGCAGCTTTCGGCAGGGATGGTCGAGCACTGAAGCTTTCTTT	CASSFRQGWSSTEAFF